The clone carrying this TCR beta chain has a handful of counts. These data originate in a study of T cells after yellow fever vaccination. In making TCR cDNA, 5'RACE template switching added a universal primer site and UMIs to it. Each CDR3 protein gets one entry after TCRdb re-called the 5' RACE reads with MiXCR. The sample holds about 510,000 distinct CDR3 sequences, just over 20% seen once. The CDR3 extends over 11 amino acids. Deletions cut 1 base from V and 7 bases from J, with 5 bases between. Germline CDR1 and CDR2: SGHDT and YYEEEE. The clonotype was recovered from a man aged 18 to 30 who received the YFV17D yellow fever vaccine. The chain links TRBV5-6 to TRBJ1-1; unclear D gene. The input for sequencing was PBMCs, taken roughly 23 days after the first yellow fever vaccination. CDR3 sequence: CASSLLNEAFF. In nucleotides, the CDR3 is TGTGCCAGCAGCTTGTTGAATGAAGCTTTCTTT.